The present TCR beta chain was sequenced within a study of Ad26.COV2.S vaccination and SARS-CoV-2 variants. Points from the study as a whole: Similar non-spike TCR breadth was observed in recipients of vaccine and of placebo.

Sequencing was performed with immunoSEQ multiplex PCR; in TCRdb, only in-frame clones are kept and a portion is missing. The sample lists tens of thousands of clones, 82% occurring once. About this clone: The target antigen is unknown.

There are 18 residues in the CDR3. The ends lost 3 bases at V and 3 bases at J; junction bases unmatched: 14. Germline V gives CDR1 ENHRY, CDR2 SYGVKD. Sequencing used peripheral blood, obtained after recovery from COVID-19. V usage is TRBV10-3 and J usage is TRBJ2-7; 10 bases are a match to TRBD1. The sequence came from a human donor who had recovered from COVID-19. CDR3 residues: CAISDIGRVRDRGYEQYF. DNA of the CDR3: TGTGCCATCAGTGATATAGGACGGGTTAGGGACAGGGGCTACGAGCAGTACTTC.